What follows are 26 T cell receptor beta chains derived from one specimen sequenced in a study of breast tumors, draining lymph nodes, adjacent tissues. MiXCR was run by TCRdb on the multiplex PCR reads, yielding one entry per CDR3 protein. The sample lists tens of thousands of distinct CDR3 sequences, roughly 24% seen once, with 8% in the top ten. Material for sequencing was breast tumor tissue. These receptors all come from a female donor with breast cancer. Some clones in this sample may be carry-over from other donors' samples.

The chain employs TRBV28 and TRBJ2-7, with TRBD2 identical over 7 bases. The ends lost 5 bases at V and 2 bases at J; junction bases unmatched: 15. CDR1 and CDR2 (germline): MDHEN, SYDVKM. This CDR3 is built from 17 residues. The chain's CDR3 is CASSPRSSGLVPYEQYF. The CDR3 DNA is TGTGCCAGCAGTCCCCGGTCTAGCGGATTAGTACCCTACGAGCAGTACTTC.

In the case of this clonotype: Since the CDR3 does not end with the conserved phenylalanine or tryptophan, this likely comes from a read error. The J gene is TRBJ2-7, the V gene TRBV7-9, with D possibly TRBD1 on 6 matching bases. Trimming took off 11 bases at V and 3 bases at J, with 17 bases between the two ends. The CDR3 has 13 amino acids. In germline, CDR1 is SEHNR, CDR2 FQNEAQ (reference sequence). This CDR3 reads CAVGRDRLYEQYL. CDR3 sequence (DNA): TGTGCCGTGGGACGAGACAGGCTCTACGAGCAGTACCTC.

The J gene is TRBJ2-5, the V gene TRBV12-3 or TRBV12-4, with 9 bases lining up with TRBD2. The V gene end was trimmed by 6 bases and the J gene end by 2 bases; junction bases not matched to a gene: 7. CDR3 length equals 15 residues. The CDR3 nucleotides read TGTGCCAGCAGGTCGCAAGCGGGGGGTCAAGAGACCCAGTACTTC. As protein: CASRSQAGGQETQYF.

This clonotype was observed many times. The V gene is TRBV28, the J gene TRBJ1-2, with 8 bases lining up with TRBD1. The CDR3 has 16 residues. Per germline, CDR1 MDHEN and CDR2 SYDVKM. The V segment lost 5 bases and the J segment 4 bases; nucleotides outside the gene matches: 12. CDR3 in amino acids: CASSIQGQGLFYGYTF. In nucleotides, the CDR3 is TGTGCCAGCAGTATACAAGGACAGGGCCTCTTCTATGGCTACACCTTC.

Ten or more counts support this clonotype. The chain has TRBV2 and TRBJ1-2; TRBD1 matches at 9 bases. Germline V gene sequence: CDR1 SNHLY, CDR2 FYNNEI. The CDR3 consists of 14 residues. Losses at the gene ends were 2 bases for V and 8 bases for J; bases not matched to a gene: 6. The CDR3 is CASSERTGGAGYTF. The CDR3 DNA follows: TGTGCCAGCAGTGAAAGAACAGGGGGCGCGGGCTACACCTTC.

A remark on this clonotype: With a much larger clone just one base away, this may be a read error. The chain links TRBV2 to TRBJ2-1, with 7 bases lining up with TRBD1. From germline, CDR1 is SNHLY and CDR2 FYNNEI. The CDR3 length is 11 residues. The CDR3 nucleotides are TGTGCTAGACAGGGATGCAGTGAGCAGTTCTTC. The encoded protein is CARQGCSEQFF.

A note on this clonotype: Since a much larger clone is just one base distant, this may be a read error. The rearrangement links TRBV18 to TRBJ2-5; the match to TRBD1 covers 9 bases. V was pared by 5 bases and J by 5 bases, with 3 bases of the junction left unmatched. The CDR3 loop spans 13 amino acids. Looked up from germline, CDR1 is KGHSH and CDR2 is LQKENI. As DNA, the CDR3 is TGTGCCAGCTCATCGGGGACAGGGGAGACCCAGTACTTC. It translates to CASSSGTGETQYF.

This clonotype appeared many times. This chain uses TRBV4-1 with TRBJ2-5; the D is unclear. Germline V CDR1 and CDR2: MGHRA, YSYEKL. Trimming shortened V by 5 bases and J by 5 bases, and 9 bases separated the two germline ends. The CDR3 loop spans 12 amino acids. The CDR3 protein is CASSNIVETQYF. Here the CDR3 DNA reads TGCGCCAGCAGCAACATCGTGGAGACCCAGTACTTC.

This clonotype was detected ten times or more. V usage is TRBV19 and J usage is TRBJ2-5, with TRBD1 as a possible D gene (5 bases). Trimming removed 5 bases from V and 7 bases from J, with 11 bases in between. Germline V CDR1 and CDR2: LNHDA, SQIVND (reference sequence). There are 12 residues in the CDR3. CDR3 nucleotide sequence: TGTGCCAGTAGTTCAGGGTTTGGGACCCAGTACTTC. Translated: CASSSGFGTQYF.

This clonotype was picked up many times. The J gene is TRBJ1-2, the V gene TRBV5-6, with D tentatively TRBD1 (5 bases). The length of the CDR3 is 20 residues. Trimming removed 1 base at V and 2 bases at J, with 27 bases between. Germline V gene data show CDR1 as SGHDT and CDR2 as YYEEEE. This chain's CDR3 is CASSLRGRIGLGTRNYGYTF. The CDR3 DNA reads TGTGCCAGCAGCTTGAGGGGTCGAATCGGCCTGGGGACGCGGAACTATGGCTACACCTTC.

V is TRBV3-1 and J is TRBJ2-5, with TRBD1 matching 8 bases. In germline, CDR1 is LGHDT, CDR2 YNNKEL (reference sequence). The CDR3 runs 15 residues. Trimming removed 1 base from V and 9 bases from J; junction bases left unmatched: 10. CDR3 residues: CASSQARTGPSAQYF. The CDR3 region has the DNA TGTGCCAGCAGCCAAGCACGGACAGGGCCCTCCGCCCAGTACTTC.

This sequence joins TRBV28 and TRBJ2-7, with a possible D match to TRBD2 (7 bases). Looked up from germline, CDR1 is MDHEN and CDR2 is SYDVKM. V lost 5 bases and J 3 bases, leaving 14 bases between the germline ends. The CDR3 covers 14 residues. The CDR3 DNA is TGTGCCAGCAGTGCGGAGGGGGGGGGCTACGAGCAGTACTTC. Amino acids: CASSAEGGGYEQYF.

This clonotype was counted only a few times. The J gene is TRBJ2-2, the V gene TRBV5-1; 8 bases map to TRBD2. V lost 4 bases, J lost 4 bases, and 9 bases stayed unmatched. The CDR3 loop spans 16 amino acids. Per the germline V gene, CDR1 is SGHRS and CDR2 is YFSETQ. As DNA, the CDR3 is TGCGCCAGCAGCGTCCCACTAGCGGTTGGCACCGGGGAGCTGTTTTTT. It yields the protein CASSVPLAVGTGELFF.

On this clonotype itself: This clone may be a read error of a much larger clone one base away. The chain couples TRBV30 to TRBJ2-2; unclear D gene. Germline V gene lookup returns CDR1 GTSNPN and CDR2 SVGIG (reference sequence). Deletions cut 5 bases from V and 1 base from J, with 14 bases between. This CDR3 comprises 15 residues. This chain's CDR3 is CAWGGVAMNTGELFF. The CDR3 DNA is TGTGCCTGGGGTGGGGTGGCTATGAACACCGGGGAGCTGTTTTTT.

This clonotype was found many times. The V gene is TRBV19, the J gene TRBJ1-5; 7 bases line up with TRBD1. Germline V gene data show CDR1 as LNHDA and CDR2 as SQIVND (reference sequence). V trimming: 4 bases; J trimming: 6 bases; junction bases outside the gene matches: 6. The CDR3 is made up of 14 amino acids. The CDR3: CASSRQGPGQPQHF. The CDR3, as DNA: TGTGCCAGTAGTAGACAGGGTCCAGGTCAGCCCCAGCATTTT.

This clonotype was seen ten or more times. The chain's CDR3 is CASSFEDPGIRVQYF. The CDR3 nucleotides are TGTGCCAGCAGTTTTGAGGACCCGGGGATTCGCGTGCAGTACTTC. This rearrangement joins TRBV12-3 or TRBV12-4 to TRBJ2-7, with TRBD2 as a possible D gene (5 bases). This CDR3 contains 15 residues. V lost 3 bases to trimming and J lost 9 bases, with 21 bases between them.

This clonotype appeared many times. The chain couples TRBV3-1 to TRBJ1-2; TRBD1 is a possible D gene (5 bases). This CDR3 is 18 amino acids long. The V gene lost 0 bases and the J gene lost 1 base, with 18 bases spanning the gap. Per the germline V gene, CDR1 is LGHDT and CDR2 is YNNKEL (reference sequence). The CDR3 spells CASSQEGQGSSFNYGYTF. CDR3 coding DNA: TGTGCCAGCAGCCAAGAGGGGCAGGGCTCCTCCTTTAACTATGGCTACACCTTC. Based on the CDR3 plus reference TRBV3-1 and TRBJ1-2, the full variable domain is DTAVSQTPKYLVTQMGNDKSIKCEQNLGHDTMYWYKQDSKKFLKIMFSYNNKELIINETVPNRFSPKSPDKAHLNLHINSLELGDSAVYFCASSQEGQGSSFNYGYTFGSGTRLTVV.

At least ten counts were recorded for this clonotype. The rearrangement joins TRBV11-2 to TRBJ2-2; D remains unclear. The CDR3 covers 15 residues. Trimming pared 0 bases from V and 2 bases from J, leaving 7 bases between. Germline V gene lookup returns CDR1 SGHAT and CDR2 FQNNGV. The CDR3 DNA sequence: TGTGCCAGCAGCTTAGAGTCCAGAAACACCGGGGAGCTGTTTTTT. Its protein is CASSLESRNTGELFF.

The table lists this clonotype with many counts. The J gene is TRBJ2-6, the V gene TRBV7-3; D ambiguous. Trimming shortened V by 2 bases and J by 3 bases, and 2 bases separated the two germline ends. Germline loops: CDR1 SGHTA, CDR2 FQGTGA. The CDR3 has 13 amino acids. CDR3 sequence (DNA): TGTGCCAGCAGCTTAGATGGGGCCAACGTCCTGACTTTC. Its protein is CASSLDGANVLTF. Full variable domain (remainder filled in from reference TRBV7-3 and TRBJ2-6): GAGVSQTPSNKVTEKGKYVELRCDPISGHTALYWYRQSLGQGPEFLIYFQGTGAADDSGLPNDRFFAVRPEGSVSTLKIQRTERGDSAVYLCASSLDGANVLTFGAGSRLTVL.

This clonotype turned up a few times. The gene calls are TRBV2 and TRBJ2-4; D ambiguous. V was trimmed by 5 bases and J by 0 bases, leaving 5 bases between them. CDR3 length: 13 residues. Germline CDR1 SNHLY, CDR2 FYNNEI. This CDR3 is CASSSQAKNIQYF. The CDR3 DNA is TGTGCCAGCAGTTCTCAAGCCAAAAACATTCAGTACTTC.

The chain couples TRBV6-1 to TRBJ1-4; the match to TRBD1 covers 8 bases. This CDR3 region has 15 residues. Germline CDR1 reads MNHNS; CDR2 reads SASEGT. J gave up 6 bases and V 6 bases, and 9 bases lay outside the gene matches. The chain's CDR3 is CASSATGGRYEKLFF. The DNA for the CDR3 is TGTGCCAGCAGCGCTACAGGGGGTCGGTATGAAAAACTGTTTTTT.

This clonotype was detected once. Just one base apart from a much larger clone, this may be a read error. The rearrangement uses TRBV3-1 and TRBJ2-5; D ambiguous. V was shortened by 0 bases and J by 9 bases, with 5 bases between the two germline ends. Germline V gene lookup returns CDR1 LGHDT and CDR2 YNNKEL (reference sequence). The CDR3 has 11 residues. Written as DNA, the CDR3 is TGTGCCAGCAGCCAAGACCGGGCCCAGTACTTC. This codes for CASSQDRAQYF.

J is TRBJ2-2 and V is TRBV5-1; D is undetermined. Trimming removed 4 bases from V and 8 bases from J, with 9 bases in between. Germline loops: CDR1 SGHRS, CDR2 YFSETQ. There are 12 residues in the CDR3. DNA for the CDR3: TGCGCCAGCAGCCTGTATGCAGGGGAGCTGTTTTTT. This sequence encodes CASSLYAGELFF.

This clonotype has at least ten counts. The V and J genes are TRBV6-5 and TRBJ1-2, with 8 bases matching TRBD1. The germline V gene has CDR1 MNHEY and CDR2 SVGAGI. V was clipped by 2 bases and J by 5 bases; unmatched bases: 7. The CDR3 is 15 residues long. Here the CDR3 DNA reads TGTGCCAGCAGTTACCGAGGACAGGGCACTTATGGCTACACCTTC. As protein: CASSYRGQGTYGYTF.

Only one count was recorded for this clonotype. Being one base from a much bigger clone, this may be a read error. This chain links TRBV5-1 with TRBJ2-3; D is perhaps TRBD1 or TRBD2 (5 bases each). Germline values: CDR1 SGHRS, CDR2 YFSETQ. The V gene lost 3 bases and the J gene lost 2 bases, with 13 bases spanning the gap. CDR3 length: 15 amino acids. CDR3: CASSSGAGNTDTQYF. The CDR3, as DNA: TGCGCCAGCAGCTCCGGGGCAGGGAACACAGATACGCAGTATTTT.

The V call is TRBV2, the J call TRBJ1-1, with D maybe TRBD1 (5 bases). From germline, CDR1 is SNHLY and CDR2 FYNNEI. V was clipped by 5 bases and J by 5 bases, with 12 bases between them. The CDR3 contains 13 residues. Written as DNA, the CDR3 is TGTGCCAGCAGTCGGACCTGGGGGACTGAAGCTTTCTTT. This encodes CASSRTWGTEAFF.